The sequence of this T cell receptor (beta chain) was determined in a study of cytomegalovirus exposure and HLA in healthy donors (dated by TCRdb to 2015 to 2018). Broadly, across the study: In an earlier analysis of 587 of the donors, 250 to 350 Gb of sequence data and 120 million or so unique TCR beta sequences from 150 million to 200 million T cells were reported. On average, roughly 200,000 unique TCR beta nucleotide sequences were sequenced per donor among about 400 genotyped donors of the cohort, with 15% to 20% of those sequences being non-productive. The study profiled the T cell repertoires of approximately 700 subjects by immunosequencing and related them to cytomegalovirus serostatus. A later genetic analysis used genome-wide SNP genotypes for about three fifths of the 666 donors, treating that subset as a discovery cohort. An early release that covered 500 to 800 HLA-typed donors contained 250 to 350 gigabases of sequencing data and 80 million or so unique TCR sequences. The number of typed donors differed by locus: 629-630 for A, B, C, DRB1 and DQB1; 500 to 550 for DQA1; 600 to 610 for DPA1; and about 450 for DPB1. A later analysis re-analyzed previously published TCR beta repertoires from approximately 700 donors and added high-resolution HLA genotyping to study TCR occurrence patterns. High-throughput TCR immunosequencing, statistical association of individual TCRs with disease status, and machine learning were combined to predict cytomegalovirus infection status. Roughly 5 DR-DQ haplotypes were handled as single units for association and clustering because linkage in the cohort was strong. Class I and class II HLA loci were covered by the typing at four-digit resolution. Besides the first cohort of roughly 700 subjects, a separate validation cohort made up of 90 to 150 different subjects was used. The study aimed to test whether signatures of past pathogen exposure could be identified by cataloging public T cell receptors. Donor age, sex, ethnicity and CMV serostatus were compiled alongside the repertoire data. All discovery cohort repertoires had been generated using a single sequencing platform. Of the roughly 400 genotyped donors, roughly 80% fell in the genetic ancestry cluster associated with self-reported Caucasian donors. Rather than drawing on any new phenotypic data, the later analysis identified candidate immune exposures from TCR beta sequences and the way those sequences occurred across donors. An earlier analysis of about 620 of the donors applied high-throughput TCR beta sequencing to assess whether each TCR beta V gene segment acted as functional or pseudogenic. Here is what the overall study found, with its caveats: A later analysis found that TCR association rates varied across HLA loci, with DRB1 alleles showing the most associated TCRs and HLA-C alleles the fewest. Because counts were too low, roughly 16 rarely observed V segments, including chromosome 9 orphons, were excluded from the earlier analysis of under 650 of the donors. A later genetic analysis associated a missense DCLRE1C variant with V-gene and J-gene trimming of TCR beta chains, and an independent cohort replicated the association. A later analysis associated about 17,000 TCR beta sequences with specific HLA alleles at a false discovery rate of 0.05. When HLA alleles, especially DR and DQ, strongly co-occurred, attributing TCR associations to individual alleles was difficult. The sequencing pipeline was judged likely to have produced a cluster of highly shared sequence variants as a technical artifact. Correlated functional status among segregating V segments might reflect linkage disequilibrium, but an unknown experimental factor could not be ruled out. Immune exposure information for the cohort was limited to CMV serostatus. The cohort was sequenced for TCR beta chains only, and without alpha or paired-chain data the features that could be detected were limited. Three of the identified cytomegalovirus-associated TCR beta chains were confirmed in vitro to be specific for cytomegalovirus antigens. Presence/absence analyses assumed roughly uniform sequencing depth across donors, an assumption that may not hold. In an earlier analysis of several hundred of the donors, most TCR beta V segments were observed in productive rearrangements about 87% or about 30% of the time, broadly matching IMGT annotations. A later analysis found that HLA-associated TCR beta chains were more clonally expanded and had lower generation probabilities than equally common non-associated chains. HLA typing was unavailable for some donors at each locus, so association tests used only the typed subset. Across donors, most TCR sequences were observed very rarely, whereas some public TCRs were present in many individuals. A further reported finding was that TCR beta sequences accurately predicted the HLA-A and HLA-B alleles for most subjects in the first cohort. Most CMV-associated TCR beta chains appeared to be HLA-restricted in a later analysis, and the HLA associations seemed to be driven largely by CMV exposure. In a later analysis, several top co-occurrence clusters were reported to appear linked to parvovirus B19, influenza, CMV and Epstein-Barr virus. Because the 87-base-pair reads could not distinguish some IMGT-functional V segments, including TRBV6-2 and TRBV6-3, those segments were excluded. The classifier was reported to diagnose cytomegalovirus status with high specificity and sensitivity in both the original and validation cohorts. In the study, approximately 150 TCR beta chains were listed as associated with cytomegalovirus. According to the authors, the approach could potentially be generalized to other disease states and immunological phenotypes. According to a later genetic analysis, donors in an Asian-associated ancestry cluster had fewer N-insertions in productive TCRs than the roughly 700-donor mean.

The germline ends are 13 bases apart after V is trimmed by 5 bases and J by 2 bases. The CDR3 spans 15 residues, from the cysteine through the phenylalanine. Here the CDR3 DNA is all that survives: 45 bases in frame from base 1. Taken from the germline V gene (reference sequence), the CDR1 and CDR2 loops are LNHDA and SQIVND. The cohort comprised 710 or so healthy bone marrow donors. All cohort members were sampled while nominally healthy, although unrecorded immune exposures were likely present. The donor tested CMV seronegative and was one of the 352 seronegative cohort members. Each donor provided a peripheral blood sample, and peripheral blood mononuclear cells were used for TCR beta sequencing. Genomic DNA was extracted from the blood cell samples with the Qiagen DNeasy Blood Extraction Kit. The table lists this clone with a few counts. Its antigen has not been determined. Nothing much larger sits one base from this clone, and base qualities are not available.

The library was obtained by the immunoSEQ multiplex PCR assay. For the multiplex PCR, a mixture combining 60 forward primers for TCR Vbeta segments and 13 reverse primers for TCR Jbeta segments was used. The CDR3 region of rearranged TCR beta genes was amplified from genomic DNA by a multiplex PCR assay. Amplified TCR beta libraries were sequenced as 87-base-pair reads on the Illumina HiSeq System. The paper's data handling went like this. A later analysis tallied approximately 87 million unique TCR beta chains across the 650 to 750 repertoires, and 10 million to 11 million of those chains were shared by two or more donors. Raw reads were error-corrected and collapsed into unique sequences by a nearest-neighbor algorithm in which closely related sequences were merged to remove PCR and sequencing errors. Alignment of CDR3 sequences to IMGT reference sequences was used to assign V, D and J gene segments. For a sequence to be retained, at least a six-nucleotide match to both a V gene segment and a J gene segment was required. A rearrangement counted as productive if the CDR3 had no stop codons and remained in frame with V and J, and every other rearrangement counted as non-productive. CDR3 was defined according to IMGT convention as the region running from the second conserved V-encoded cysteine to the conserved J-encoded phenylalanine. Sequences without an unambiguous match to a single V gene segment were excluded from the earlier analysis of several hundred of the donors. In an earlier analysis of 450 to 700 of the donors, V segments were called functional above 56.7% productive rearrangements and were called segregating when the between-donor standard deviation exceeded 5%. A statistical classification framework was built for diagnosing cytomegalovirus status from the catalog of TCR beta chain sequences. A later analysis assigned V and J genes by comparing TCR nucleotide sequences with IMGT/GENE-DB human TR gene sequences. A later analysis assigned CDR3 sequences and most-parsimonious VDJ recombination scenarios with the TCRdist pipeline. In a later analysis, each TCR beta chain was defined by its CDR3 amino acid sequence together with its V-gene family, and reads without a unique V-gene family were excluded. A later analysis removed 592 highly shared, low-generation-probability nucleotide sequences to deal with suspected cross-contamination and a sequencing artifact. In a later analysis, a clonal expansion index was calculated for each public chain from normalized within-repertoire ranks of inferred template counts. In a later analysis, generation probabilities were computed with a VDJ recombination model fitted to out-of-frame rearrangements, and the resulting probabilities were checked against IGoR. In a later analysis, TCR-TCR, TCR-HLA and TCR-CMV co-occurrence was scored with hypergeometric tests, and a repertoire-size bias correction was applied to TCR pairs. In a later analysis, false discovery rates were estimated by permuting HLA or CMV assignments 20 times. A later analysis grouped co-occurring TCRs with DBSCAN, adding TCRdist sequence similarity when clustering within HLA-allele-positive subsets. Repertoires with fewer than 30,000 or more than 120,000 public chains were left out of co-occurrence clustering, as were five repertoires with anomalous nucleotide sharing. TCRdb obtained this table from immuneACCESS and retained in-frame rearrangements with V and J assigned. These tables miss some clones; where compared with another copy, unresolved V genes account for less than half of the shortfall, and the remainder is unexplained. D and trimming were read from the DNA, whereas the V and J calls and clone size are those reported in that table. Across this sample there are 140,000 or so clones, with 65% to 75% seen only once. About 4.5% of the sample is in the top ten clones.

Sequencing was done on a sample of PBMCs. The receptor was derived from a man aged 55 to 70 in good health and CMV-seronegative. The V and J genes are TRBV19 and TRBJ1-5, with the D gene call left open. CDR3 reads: CASSPTAGRNQPQHF. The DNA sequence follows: TGTGCCAGTAGTCCCACGGCAGGCCGCAATCAGCCCCAGCATTTT.